The 6 T cell receptor beta chains below all came from one sample that was sequenced in a study of T cell changes during pregnancy in multiple sclerosis. The data were produced by immunoSEQ multiplex PCR, yet TCRdb's version contains in-frame clones alone and is incomplete. The sample contains more than 45,000 clones, approximately 92% of which appear only once. The sequencing here drew on CD4+ T cells from peripheral blood mononuclear cells, taken after pregnancy. These receptors came from a female donor with multiple sclerosis, enrolled in a pregnancy study.

Here the CDR3 reads CASSAGSGTGELFF. The CDR3 DNA sequence: TGTGCCAGCAGCGCCGGGAGTGGGACCGGGGAGCTGTTTTTT. This sequence joins TRBV9 and TRBJ2-2; D perhaps matches TRBD2 (6 bases). In germline, CDR1 is SGDLS, CDR2 YYNGEE. The CDR3 totals 14 residues. Trimming took 3 bases from V and 5 from J, leaving 11 bases between them.

Comment on this clone: A junction boundary mismatches the germline segment, possibly from a read error. Other nucleotide sequences from this sample produce the same CDR3. This rearrangement joins TRBV7-3 to TRBJ2-3; 9 bases fit TRBD1. CDR1 and CDR2 (germline): SGHTA, FQGTGA. The CDR3 extends over 18 amino acids. CDR3 region: CASSLVPPGQGNLYTQYF. The DNA of the CDR3 is TGCGCCAGCAGCTTAGTGCCCCCGGGACAGGGAAACCTCTATACGCAGTATTTT.

The J gene is TRBJ2-7, the V gene TRBV5-5, with TRBD1 as a possible D gene (6 bases). Trimming cost V 0 bases and J 0 bases, with 10 bases left between them. Germline CDR1 SGHKS, CDR2 YYEKEE (reference sequence). There are 15 residues in the CDR3. CDR3 region: CASSLGQDSSYEQYF. Here the CDR3 DNA reads TGTGCCAGCAGCTTGGGACAGGATAGCTCCTACGAGCAGTACTTC.

This rearrangement joins TRBV6-5 to TRBJ2-3, with D uncertain. This CDR3 has 14 residues. The V end was cut by 6 bases, the J end by 0 bases, with 10 bases between. Germline values: CDR1 MNHEY, CDR2 SVGAGI. CDR3 in amino acids: CASRLTASTDTQYF. The DNA of the CDR3 is TGTGCCAGCAGACTAACCGCTAGCACAGATACGCAGTATTTT.

J is TRBJ2-3 and V is TRBV7-3; D remains unclear. V dropped 5 bases and J dropped 1 base, with 13 bases sitting between them. Looked up from germline, CDR1 is SGHTA and CDR2 is FQGTGA. The CDR3 spans 15 residues. CDR3 sequence (DNA): TGTGCCAGCAGCCCTGGGCCGAGTGGCACAGATACGCAGTATTTT. Translated: CASSPGPSGTDTQYF.

The V and J genes are TRBV6-5 and TRBJ1-5; D possibly corresponds to TRBD1 (6 bases). Trimming cost V 4 bases and J 4 bases, with 14 bases left between them. This CDR3 is built from 15 residues. Germline V gene sequence: CDR1 MNHEY, CDR2 SVGAGI. CDR3: CASSLGGARNQPQHF. As DNA, the CDR3 is TGTGCCAGCAGTTTAGGGGGGGCAAGGAATCAGCCCCAGCATTTT.